The 5 T cell receptor beta chains below come from one sample, sequenced in a study of blood T cell repertoires in COVID-19 (dated by TCRdb to about 2020). Receptors were amplified or captured by the immunoSEQ multiplex PCR assay. TCRdb retrieved this table from immuneACCESS and kept in-frame rearrangements only. Not all clones are present; in checked studies, unresolved V genes account for under half, and no reason is known for the remainder. The sample contains over 150,000 clones, about 80% of them found a single time. 15% to 20% of the sample comes from the top ten. Sequenced: PBMCs or T cells enriched from blood (not recorded which). The receptors originated from a woman aged 65 to 85 in a cohort exposed to, infected with or recovered from COVID-19 (not recorded which).

This chain uses TRBV10-3 with TRBJ1-2; 10 nucleotides agree with TRBD1. In germline, CDR1 is ENHRY, CDR2 SYGVKD. The CDR3 has 14 residues. The J segment lost 2 bases and the V segment lost 6 bases, leaving 3 bases of the junction unmatched. CDR3 DNA: TGTGCCATCAGCGGACAGGGGGGAAACTATGGCTACACCTTC. Protein: CAISGQGGNYGYTF.

The V and J genes are TRBV28 and TRBJ2-7; TRBD2 agrees at 7 bases. Trimming removed 7 bases from V and 6 bases from J; junction bases left unmatched: 12. From germline, CDR1 is MDHEN and CDR2 SYDVKM. CDR3 length: 14 amino acids. Here the CDR3 DNA reads TGTGCCAGCACGCCCGGGACTACTTCTCGCGAGCAGTACTTC. Its translation: CASTPGTTSREQYF.

In this sample, this clone turned up once. V is TRBV6-1 and J is TRBJ1-6; TRBD1 aligns across 8 bases. Germline V gives CDR1 MNHNS, CDR2 SASEGT. The V and J ends lost 6 bases and 10 bases, in that order; junction bases with no gene match: 8. CDR3 size: 14 residues. CDR3 amino acids: CASRLDRAPSPLHF. The CDR3 DNA reads as TGTGCCAGCAGATTGGACAGGGCACCCTCACCCCTCCACTTT.

This chain uses TRBV19 with TRBJ2-7; 7 bases map to TRBD2. The V and J ends lost 5 bases and 2 bases, in that order; junction bases with no gene match: 9. Looked up from germline, CDR1 is LNHDA and CDR2 is SQIVND (reference sequence). This CDR3 is 15 amino acids long. The CDR3 here is CASSLRQAGTYEQYF. The CDR3 nucleotides are TGTGCCAGTAGTCTCCGGCAAGCGGGGACCTACGAGCAGTACTTC.

This chain uses TRBV9 with TRBJ2-7; the match to TRBD2 covers 8 bases. The CDR3 sequence is 14 residues long. Trimming took 2 bases from V and 5 from J; bases not matched to a gene: 6. The germline gives CDR1 SGDLS, CDR2 YYNGEE. The CDR3 DNA reads as TGTGCCAGCAGCGTGAGCGGGAGTTCGGACGAGCAGTACTTC. Translation: CASSVSGSSDEQYF. Full variable domain (outside the CDR3, taken from reference TRBV9 and TRBJ2-7): DSGVTQTPKHLITATGQRVTLRCSPRSGDLSVYWYQQSLDQGLQFLIQYYNGEERAKGNILERFSAQQFPDLHSELNLSSLELGDSALYFCASSVSGSSDEQYFGPGTRLTVT.